This passage covers 19 T cell receptor beta chains from one sample sequenced in a study of T cell repertoires in cytomegalovirus infection. TCRdb called the reads again in MiXCR, with one record for every CDR3 protein. The sample lists some 500,000 distinct CDR3 sequences; approximately 40% were seen once. These receptors have no identified antigens. This material consisted of cultured PBMCs, taken from culture after CMV antigen stimulation. The receptors stem from a human donor in good health (CMV status not recorded). Some clones in this sample may be carry-over from other donors' samples.

This clonotype was counted between two and nine times. The chain uses TRBV12-5 and TRBJ1-5; D is uncertain. Germline V gene sequence: CDR1 LGHNT, CDR2 FRNRAP. CDR3 length equals 13 residues. V dropped 4 bases and J dropped 7 bases, with 11 bases sitting between them. CDR3 sequence (DNA): TGTGCTAGTGGTTCTGAGGGTGGCCAGCCCCAGCATTTT. This sequence encodes CASGSEGGQPQHF.

This clonotype was counted between two and nine times. J is TRBJ2-7 and V is TRBV20-1; unclear D gene. Germline-derived CDR1 and CDR2 are DFQATT and SNEGSKA (reference sequence). This CDR3 is built from 13 residues. The V end was cut by 1 base, the J end by 0 bases, with 7 bases between. CDR3 DNA sequence: TGCAGTGCTAGAGGGCGGAGCTCCTACGAGCAGTACTTC. Translated: CSARGRSSYEQYF.

The V and J genes are TRBV4-2 and TRBJ2-7; 9 bases map to TRBD1. The CDR3 has 15 residues. CDR1 is LGHNA and CDR2 is YNFKEQ in the germline V gene. With V trimmed by 2 bases and J by 0 bases, 2 bases remained unmatched. The CDR3 reads CASSQPTGGSYEQYF. DNA of the CDR3: TGTGCCAGCAGCCAACCGACAGGGGGCTCCTACGAGCAGTACTTC.

This clonotype showed up just a few times. This sequence joins TRBV7-2 and TRBJ2-7; the D gene could be TRBD1 or TRBD2 (6 bases each). In germline, CDR1 is SGHTA, CDR2 FQGNSA. V was trimmed by 3 bases and J by 4 bases, leaving 16 bases between them. This CDR3 has 15 residues. In nucleotides, the CDR3 is TGTGCCAGCAGCTTCACGGATAGGGGGGTATACGAGCAGTACTTC. This translates into CASSFTDRGVYEQYF.

There are a few counts of this clonotype. The chain carries TRBV7-2 and TRBJ2-7; maybe TRBD1 (5 bases). The CDR3 has 14 residues. V was trimmed by 1 base and J by 4 bases, leaving 11 bases between them. Germline V gene lookup returns CDR1 SGHTA and CDR2 FQGNSA. The CDR3 DNA is TGTGCCAGCAGCTTAGATGGGTCAGGGTACGAGCAGTACTTC. Residues: CASSLDGSGYEQYF.

In its sample, this clonotype was seen a few times. The gene calls are TRBV11-3 and TRBJ2-3; 9 nucleotides match TRBD1. The CDR3 contains 14 residues. Germline values: CDR1 SGHNT, CDR2 YENEEA. Trimming cost V 6 bases and J 3 bases; bases outside gene matches: 4. This CDR3 reads CASSKGQGTDTQYF. Here the CDR3 DNA reads TGTGCCAGCAGTAAAGGACAGGGGACAGATACGCAGTATTTT. The full variable domain, rest sourced from reference TRBV11-3 and TRBJ2-3, is EAGVVQSPRYKIIEKKQPVAFWCNPISGHNTLYWYLQNLGQGPELLIRYENEEAVDDSQLPKDRFSAERLKGVDSTLKIQPAELGDSAVYLCASSKGQGTDTQYFGPGTRLTVL.

This clonotype occurred many times. The chain couples TRBV7-2 to TRBJ1-1; possibly TRBD1 for D (5 bases). Germline V gives CDR1 SGHTA, CDR2 FQGNSA. The germline V and J ends were trimmed by 4 bases and 0 bases, with 9 bases remaining between them. The CDR3 extends over 14 amino acids. The DNA of the CDR3 is TGTGCCAGCAGCTCCCAGGGCGTGAACACTGAAGCTTTCTTT. Translation gives CASSSQGVNTEAFF.

The chain couples TRBV5-4 to TRBJ2-1; TRBD1 matches at 8 bases. Germline CDR1 SGHNT, CDR2 YYREEE (reference sequence). This CDR3 comprises 16 residues. Losses at the gene ends were 4 bases for V and 6 bases for J; bases not matched to a gene: 12. Written as DNA, the CDR3 is TGTGCCAGCAGCCAGAGGACAGGGCGGAATGTCAATGAGCAGTTCTTC. Translating gives CASSQRTGRNVNEQFF.

This sequence joins TRBV12-3 or TRBV12-4 and TRBJ2-2; D might be TRBD2 (6 bases). The CDR3 is 17 residues long. With 6 bases removed from V and 8 bases from J, the gap between germline ends came to 25 bases. The CDR3 DNA reads as TGTGCCAGCAGCACGACCGGGACTTCTCCCTACGTGGGGGAGCTGTTTTTT. Translation: CASSTTGTSPYVGELFF.

The V and J genes are TRBV6-1 and TRBJ2-1; 11 bases agree with TRBD2. CDR1 is MNHNS, CDR2 SASEGT, per germline. The CDR3 consists of 18 residues. The trim removed 5 bases at V and 4 bases at J, leaving 13 bases unmatched. The CDR3 DNA follows: TGTGCCAGCAGTTACCGGCCCCCGGGACTAGCGGATTACAATGAGCAGTTCTTC. Its protein product is CASSYRPPGLADYNEQFF.

This clonotype was observed a handful of times. The chain couples TRBV28 to TRBJ2-3; a possible D gene is TRBD2 (6 bases). Trimming pared 8 bases from V and 0 bases from J, leaving 9 bases between. The CDR3 covers 13 residues. Germline loops: CDR1 MDHEN, CDR2 SYDVKM. This CDR3 is CASRGASTDTQYF. The CDR3 DNA follows: TGTGCCAGCCGCGGGGCTAGCACAGATACGCAGTATTTT. Using reference TRBV28 and TRBJ2-3 for the parts outside the CDR3, the full variable domain is DVKVTQSSRYLVKRTGEKVFLECVQDMDHENMFWYRQDPGLGLRLIYFSYDVKMKEKGDIPEGYSVSREKKERFSLILESASTNQTSMYLCASRGASTDTQYFGPGTRLTVL.

The chain employs TRBV6-5 and TRBJ2-7; no definite D call. The germline V gene encodes CDR1 MNHEY and CDR2 SVGAGI. V shed 0 bases and J shed 2 bases, with 8 bases lying between them. The length of the CDR3 is 14 residues. CDR3 sequence reads: CASSYSGRPYEQYF. The CDR3 nucleotides are TGTGCCAGCAGTTACTCCGGCAGACCCTACGAGCAGTACTTC.

The chain couples TRBV20-1 to TRBJ1-6; a possible D gene is TRBD1 (6 bases). CDR3 length equals 14 residues. Germline-derived CDR1 and CDR2 are DFQATT and SNEGSKA (reference sequence). Trimming pared 3 bases from V and 7 bases from J, leaving 13 bases between. CDR3 nucleotide sequence: TGCAGTGCTAGGCCAGGGGCAGGCAATTCACCCCTCCACTTT. As protein: CSARPGAGNSPLHF.

For the CDR3, the DNA is TGCAGTGCTCCAGATGGAGCGGGGGACACAGATACGCAGTATTTT. This translates into CSAPDGAGDTDTQYF. V gene TRBV20-1 combines with J gene TRBJ2-3; 8 bases agree with TRBD2. CDR3 size: 15 residues. V was pared by 5 bases and J by 2 bases, with 9 bases of the junction left unmatched. Germline values: CDR1 DFQATT, CDR2 SNEGSKA (reference sequence).

The chain uses TRBV24-1 and TRBJ2-3, with D uncertain. The CDR3 spans 16 residues. V lost 3 bases, J lost 0 bases, and 12 bases lay in between. CDR1 KGHDR and CDR2 SFDVKD come from the germline V gene. The CDR3 loop is CATSDPGLDSTDTQYF. DNA of the CDR3: TGTGCCACCAGTGATCCCGGATTAGATAGCACAGATACGCAGTATTTT.

This chain joins TRBV6-6 and TRBJ1-4; D is ambiguous. V lost 6 bases and J lost 5, with 10 bases in between. This CDR3 contains 13 residues. Germline values: CDR1 MNHNY, CDR2 SVGAGI (reference sequence). CDR3 sequence: CASSSPSNEKLFF. The CDR3 DNA reads TGTGCCAGCAGCTCACCATCGAATGAAAAACTGTTTTTT.

In its sample, this clonotype was seen a few times. The rearrangement links TRBV6-8 to TRBJ2-1; D is perhaps TRBD2 (5 bases). The V end lost 5 bases, the J end lost 0 bases, and 11 bases lay between the germline ends. The CDR3 spans 15 residues. The germline V gene has CDR1 MNHGY and CDR2 SAAAGT. CDR3 loop: CASSSERSSYNEQFF. The CDR3 DNA sequence: TGTGCCAGCAGTAGCGAGCGGTCCTCCTACAATGAGCAGTTCTTC.

V gene TRBV19 combines with J gene TRBJ2-5, with D unresolved. CDR1 is LNHDA, CDR2 SQIVND, per germline (reference sequence). The V and J ends lost 5 bases and 4 bases respectively, with 17 bases between them. CDR3 size: 15 residues. CDR3 sequence (DNA): TGTGCCAGTAGTTCACAGACTTTTCTTGGAGAGACCCAGTACTTC. This sequence encodes CASSSQTFLGETQYF.

The rearrangement joins TRBV27 to TRBJ1-5; tentatively, D is TRBD1 (6 bases). The V and J ends lost 1 base and 4 bases respectively, with 8 bases between them. Germline assignment: CDR1 MNHEY and CDR2 SMNVEV (reference sequence). The CDR3 consists of 14 residues. The CDR3 sequence is CASSLFGTNQPQHF. For the CDR3, the DNA is TGTGCCAGCAGTTTATTCGGGACAAATCAGCCCCAGCATTTT.